A selection of T cell receptor beta chains follows, all from one sample in a study of regulatory T cells in long-lasting Graves disease. Each CDR3 protein gets one entry after TCRdb re-called the multiplex PCR reads with MiXCR. Of roughly 500,000 distinct CDR3 sequences listed, approximately 12% are singletons. These data were likewise used in another study, on T cells in Graves' hyperthyroidism and ophthalmopathy.

This specimen was peripheral blood mononuclear cells (PBMCs), taken at new diagnosis, from a patient treated with antithyroid drugs. Every receptor here comes from a woman in her twenties or thirties with Graves disease. Both conserved end residues are part of each CDR3. The D gene is left open where the match is weak. Rows give clone size only sometimes, using once, few, many, or a class for an expanded clone.

clone size: many; J gene: TRBJ1-2; D gene: .; V gene: TRBV28; CDR3 DNA: TGTGCCAGCAGTGTCGGACGGCCCTATGGCTACACCTTC; CDR3 protein: CASSVGRPYGYTF
clone size: many; J gene: TRBJ2-1; D gene: .; V gene: TRBV5-5; CDR3 DNA: TGTGCCAGCAGCAGGATTGCCATTTATGGACGAAACATTGGGGAGCAGTTCTTC; CDR3 protein: CASSRIAIYGRNIGEQFF
clone size: .; J gene: TRBJ2-7; D gene: .; V gene: TRBV3-1; CDR3 DNA: TGTGCCAGCAGCTTACCGGACTCCTTTTCCGAGCAGTACTTC; CDR3 protein: CASSLPDSFSEQYF
clone size: many; J gene: TRBJ2-5; D gene: TRBD1; V gene: TRBV28; CDR3 DNA: TGTGCCAGCAGCACCCGGCAGACAGGGCTGAGATATCAGGAGACCCAGTACTTC; CDR3 protein: CASSTRQTGLRYQETQYF
clone size: .; J gene: TRBJ1-3; D gene: TRBD1; V gene: TRBV5-1; CDR3 DNA: TGCGCCAGCAGCTTGGTGACAGGGTACTCTGGAAACACCATATATTTT; CDR3 protein: CASSLVTGYSGNTIYF
clone size: few; J gene: TRBJ1-2; D gene: .; V gene: TRBV7-9; CDR3 DNA: TGTGCCAGCAGTCCGGGGGCCGACTATGGCTACACCTTC; CDR3 protein: CASSPGADYGYTF
clone size: .; J gene: TRBJ2-7; D gene: TRBD2; V gene: TRBV30; CDR3 DNA: TGTGCCTGGAGTGACGGGAGGTTAATGCCAATTTACGAGCAGTACTTC; CDR3 protein: CAWSDGRLMPIYEQYF
clone size: .; J gene: TRBJ1-4; D gene: .; V gene: TRBV7-9; CDR3 DNA: TGTGCCAGCAGCCGAGGGGGGCGTCCTAATGAAAAACTGTTTTTT; CDR3 protein: CASSRGGRPNEKLFF
clone size: many; J gene: TRBJ1-2; D gene: .; V gene: TRBV27; CDR3 DNA: TGTGCCAGCAGTTCAATCCCCCGCCCCTATGGCTACACCTTC; CDR3 protein: CASSSIPRPYGYTF
clone size: many; J gene: TRBJ1-1; D gene: TRBD1; V gene: TRBV29-1; CDR3 DNA: TGCAGCATTACCCGTACAGGGGAGAGCACTGAAGCTTTCTTT; CDR3 protein: CSITRTGESTEAFF
clone size: .; J gene: TRBJ2-3; D gene: TRBD2; V gene: TRBV30; CDR3 DNA: TGTGCCTGGTCAAGAGGGGGAGCGGGGGCAGATACGCAGTATTTT; CDR3 protein: CAWSRGGAGADTQYF
clone size: few; J gene: TRBJ2-2; D gene: .; V gene: TRBV14; CDR3 DNA: TGTGCCAGCAGCCTCGGAACAGTAAGGACCGGGGAGCTGTTTTTT; CDR3 protein: CASSLGTVRTGELFF
clone size: many; J gene: TRBJ2-5; D gene: .; V gene: TRBV11-2; CDR3 DNA: TGTGCCAGCAGCTTCACTCGGGGGTTAGGGGAGACCCAGTACTTC; CDR3 protein: CASSFTRGLGETQYF
clone size: many; J gene: TRBJ2-3; D gene: .; V gene: TRBV3-1; CDR3 DNA: TGTGCCAGCAGCCGGGCCCTCACCGGCACAGATACGCAGTATTTT; CDR3 protein: CASSRALTGTDTQYF
clone size: .; J gene: TRBJ1-1; D gene: .; V gene: TRBV6-2/TRBV6-3; CDR3 DNA: TGTGCCAGCAGCCGACGGGGGGGAACTGAAGCTTTCTTT; CDR3 protein: CASSRRGGTEAFF
clone size: many; J gene: TRBJ1-1; D gene: .; V gene: TRBV7-2; CDR3 DNA: TGTGCCAGCAGCTTAGCCTGGACTGGTGAAGCTTTCTTT; CDR3 protein: CASSLAWTGEAFF
clone size: many; J gene: TRBJ2-5; D gene: TRBD1; V gene: TRBV20-1; CDR3 DNA: TGCAGTGCTAGAGATCCCCAGGGGGCGGGGGAGACCCAGTACTTC; CDR3 protein: CSARDPQGAGETQYF
clone size: .; J gene: TRBJ1-1; D gene: .; V gene: TRBV4-1; CDR3 DNA: TGCGCCAGCAGCTCCAACAGGGTCGAAGCTTTCTTT; CDR3 protein: CASSSNRVEAFF
clone size: many; J gene: TRBJ2-7; D gene: .; V gene: TRBV19; CDR3 DNA: TGTGCCAGTAGTTACGGTTCTCCCTACGAGCAGTACTTC; CDR3 protein: CASSYGSPYEQYF
clone size: many; J gene: TRBJ1-5; D gene: .; V gene: TRBV30; CDR3 DNA: TGTGCCTGGAGTCAGATCTCTAGCAATCAGCCCCAGCATTTT; CDR3 protein: CAWSQISSNQPQHF
clone size: many; J gene: TRBJ1-1; D gene: TRBD1; V gene: TRBV10-3; CDR3 DNA: TGTGCCATCAGTGAAAGGGACAGGGTAACTGAAGCTTTCTTT; CDR3 protein: CAISERDRVTEAFF
clone size: many; J gene: TRBJ2-3; D gene: TRBD1; V gene: TRBV7-9; CDR3 DNA: TGTGCCAGCAGACACAGGGGGGCAGATACGCAGTATTTT; CDR3 protein: CASRHRGADTQYF
clone size: few; J gene: TRBJ2-6; D gene: .; V gene: TRBV6-1; CDR3 DNA: TGTGCCAGCAGCTTAGGGCCGGGACGGCTTCAACCCTCTGGGGCCAACGTCCTGACTTTC; CDR3 protein: CASSLGPGRLQPSGANVLTF
clone size: many; J gene: TRBJ2-1; D gene: TRBD2; V gene: TRBV7-2; CDR3 DNA: TGTGCCAGCAGCTTATTGGCGGGAGTCGCCTACAATGAGCAGTTCTTC; CDR3 protein: CASSLLAGVAYNEQFF
clone size: .; J gene: TRBJ1-1; D gene: TRBD1; V gene: TRBV5-4; CDR3 DNA: TGTGCCAGCAGCGGGGGGGGACAGATGAACACTGAAGCTTTCTTT; CDR3 protein: CASSGGGQMNTEAFF
clone size: many; J gene: TRBJ1-5; D gene: .; V gene: TRBV28; CDR3 DNA: TGTGCCAGCAGTTCACTCCAGGGCATGAATCAGCCCCAGCATTTT; CDR3 protein: CASSSLQGMNQPQHF
clone size: many; J gene: TRBJ2-3; D gene: TRBD2; V gene: TRBV4-1; CDR3 DNA: TGCGCCAGCAGCCAAGCGATGACTAGCGGGCTACGAGATACGCAGTATTTT; CDR3 protein: CASSQAMTSGLRDTQYF
clone size: few; J gene: TRBJ2-1; D gene: .; V gene: TRBV7-9; CDR3 DNA: TGTGCCAGCAGCTTAGCGCGGGATAGCGGTGAGCAGTTCTTC; CDR3 protein: CASSLARDSGEQFF
clone size: many; J gene: TRBJ1-1; D gene: .; V gene: TRBV7-3; CDR3 DNA: TGTGCCAGCAGCCCAACACTGAACACTGAAGCTTTCTTT; CDR3 protein: CASSPTLNTEAFF
clone size: few; J gene: TRBJ1-6; D gene: .; V gene: TRBV20-1; CDR3 DNA: TGCAGTGCTAGATCCCATCTGGCCGGACCGGGATATAATTCACCCCTCCACTTT; CDR3 protein: CSARSHLAGPGYNSPLHF
clone size: many; J gene: TRBJ1-6; D gene: .; V gene: TRBV20-1; CDR3 DNA: TGCAGTGCTAAAGAGGACAGTCCTAGAACTAATTCACCCCTCCACTTT; CDR3 protein: CSAKEDSPRTNSPLHF
clone size: many; J gene: TRBJ2-2; D gene: .; V gene: TRBV18; CDR3 DNA: TGTGCCAGCTCACTGGCAGGGGAGAACACCGGGGAGCTGTTTTTT; CDR3 protein: CASSLAGENTGELFF
clone size: many; J gene: TRBJ2-7; D gene: .; V gene: TRBV7-2; CDR3 DNA: TGTGCCAGCAGCTTAGGACAGTCGGGGCAGTACTTC; CDR3 protein: CASSLGQSGQYF
clone size: .; J gene: TRBJ2-7; D gene: .; V gene: TRBV20-1; CDR3 DNA: TGCAGTGCTAGATTGGGTCGGGGAGGCAGCTACGAGCAGTACTTC; CDR3 protein: CSARLGRGGSYEQYF
clone size: many; J gene: TRBJ1-2; D gene: .; V gene: TRBV27; CDR3 DNA: TGTGCCAGCAGGCGCGGAGTGGGCTATGGCTACACCTTC; CDR3 protein: CASRRGVGYGYTF
clone size: few; J gene: TRBJ2-1; D gene: TRBD2; V gene: TRBV24-1; CDR3 DNA: TGTGCCACCAGTGATAGTCCCTCGGGCCTACTAGCGAGAAATGAGCAGTTCTTC; CDR3 protein: CATSDSPSGLLARNEQFF
clone size: many; J gene: TRBJ2-7; D gene: .; V gene: TRBV20-1; CDR3 DNA: TGCAGTGCTCCACGCCGGGACGGATACGAGCAGTACTTC; CDR3 protein: CSAPRRDGYEQYF
clone size: few; J gene: TRBJ1-1; D gene: .; V gene: TRBV15; CDR3 DNA: TGTGCCACCAGCTCGAACAGGTGGGGGGAGAAGAACACTGAAGCTTTCTTT; CDR3 protein: CATSSNRWGEKNTEAFF
clone size: many; J gene: TRBJ2-1; D gene: .; V gene: TRBV28; CDR3 DNA: TGTGCCAGCAGTTCCCAAGGACAGCGGCGGATGGAAGAGCAGTTCTTC; CDR3 protein: CASSSQGQRRMEEQFF
clone size: many; J gene: TRBJ2-5; D gene: .; V gene: TRBV12-3/TRBV12-4; CDR3 DNA: TGTGCCAGCAGCCAATTTGGGGAGACCCAGTACTTC; CDR3 protein: CASSQFGETQYF
clone size: many; J gene: TRBJ2-2; D gene: .; V gene: TRBV15; CDR3 DNA: TGTGCCACCAGCACCCTTCAGGTCACCGGGGAGCTGTTTTTT; CDR3 protein: CATSTLQVTGELFF
clone size: few; J gene: TRBJ2-1; D gene: TRBD1; V gene: TRBV9; CDR3 DNA: TGTGCCAGCAGTGTGACAGGGAGACATGAGCAGTTCTTC; CDR3 protein: CASSVTGRHEQFF
clone size: few; J gene: TRBJ2-5; D gene: TRBD1; V gene: TRBV6-2/TRBV6-3; CDR3 DNA: TGTGCCAGCAGCCCCCGGACAGGTCAGCGGAGTTTTACCCAGTACTTC; CDR3 protein: CASSPRTGQRSFTQYF
clone size: many; J gene: TRBJ2-1; D gene: TRBD1; V gene: TRBV2; CDR3 DNA: TGTGCCAGCAGGAGGGACAGGGTATCCCGTTACAATGAGCAGTTCTTC; CDR3 protein: CASRRDRVSRYNEQFF
clone size: .; J gene: TRBJ2-1; D gene: TRBD2; V gene: TRBV20-1; CDR3 DNA: TGCAGTGCCCCCGGGACTAGCGGGAGAGCCTACAATGAGGAGTTCTTC; CDR3 protein: CSAPGTSGRAYNEEFF
clone size: few; J gene: TRBJ2-3; D gene: .; V gene: TRBV4-1; CDR3 DNA: TGCGCCAGCAGCCAAGAAGGACCCTTACACGCCGATACGCAGTATTTT; CDR3 protein: CASSQEGPLHADTQYF
clone size: many; J gene: TRBJ2-1; D gene: .; V gene: TRBV20-1; CDR3 DNA: TGCAGTGCTGAACACAGCTCCTACAATGAGCAGTTCTTC; CDR3 protein: CSAEHSSYNEQFF
clone size: many; J gene: TRBJ2-7; D gene: TRBD2; V gene: TRBV28; CDR3 DNA: TGTGCCAGCACTGAGGGAGGGCGAGGCGAGCAGTACTTC; CDR3 protein: CASTEGGRGEQYF
clone size: few; J gene: TRBJ2-4; D gene: TRBD2; V gene: TRBV19; CDR3 DNA: TGTGCCAGTAGTGGGGGGGGGAACATTCAGTACTTC; CDR3 protein: CASSGGGNIQYF
clone size: few; J gene: TRBJ2-1; D gene: TRBD2; V gene: TRBV6-5; CDR3 DNA: TGTGCCAGCAGTTACGGACTAGGTCTCGAAAATGAGCAGTTCTTC; CDR3 protein: CASSYGLGLENEQFF
clone size: many; J gene: TRBJ1-1; D gene: .; V gene: TRBV12-3/TRBV12-4; CDR3 DNA: TGTGCCAGCAGGGGACGGGGGGCTGAGGCTTTCTTT; CDR3 protein: CASRGRGAEAFF
clone size: few; J gene: TRBJ2-5; D gene: .; V gene: TRBV29-1; CDR3 DNA: TGCAGCGTTGAAAGGGACGAGACCCAGTACTTC; CDR3 protein: CSVERDETQYF
clone size: many; J gene: TRBJ1-5; D gene: .; V gene: TRBV3-2; CDR3 DNA: TGTGCCAGCAGCCAAGTGGACAGGGGACTATATAGCAATCAGCCCCAGCATTTT; CDR3 protein: CASSQVDRGLYSNQPQHF
clone size: many; J gene: TRBJ2-1; D gene: TRBD2; V gene: TRBV25-1; CDR3 DNA: TGTGCCAGCAGTGAAGTTGGCGGGAGGGCCGGTAATGAGCAGTTCTTC; CDR3 protein: CASSEVGGRAGNEQFF
clone size: many; J gene: TRBJ2-1; D gene: TRBD2; V gene: TRBV6-5; CDR3 DNA: TGTGCCAGCAGTTACCAACCCACTAGCGGGAGGATGCGACAGTTCTTC; CDR3 protein: CASSYQPTSGRMRQFF
clone size: few; J gene: TRBJ2-1; D gene: TRBD2; V gene: TRBV10-3; CDR3 DNA: TGTGCCATCAGTGGCGGGACTAGCGGGCCTAACTACAATGAGCAGTTCTTC; CDR3 protein: CAISGGTSGPNYNEQFF
clone size: many; J gene: TRBJ1-2; D gene: .; V gene: TRBV7-3; CDR3 DNA: TGTGCCAGCAGCTTTTCGGGATTGGTCGGCTACACCTTC; CDR3 protein: CASSFSGLVGYTF